In this sample, the clone carrying this T cell receptor beta chain turned up many times. What it recognizes is unknown. Genomic DNA acted as the template from which TCR beta VDJ combination and CDR3 sequence profiling were carried out. TCRdb reanalysed the reads using MiXCR and keeps one entry per CDR3 protein. The sample lists 190,000 or so distinct CDR3 sequences; over 60% were seen once. This sample is part of a study of CD8+CD57+ T cells in acquired aplastic anemia. Study-wide context: Sorted CD4+ and CD8+ cells gave a mean 3.2 ug DNA, range 0.2 to 27.4 ug. There were roughly 9.8 million reads, on average, for CD4+ cells from healthy donors. Study-level points and caveats: The same twenty-nine CD8+ CDR3 sequences occurred in patients and in controls.

The germline gives CDR1 SGDLS, CDR2 YYNGEE. The V gene end was trimmed by 0 bases and the J gene end by 4 bases; junction bases not matched to a gene: 2. The CDR3 is made up of 14 amino acids. The source material was sorted CD4+, CD8+, or CD8+CD57+ T cells (not recorded which) from PBMCs. The V and J genes are TRBV9 and TRBJ2-7; TRBD1 matches at 9 bases. This receptor was identified in a human donor in good health. Here the CDR3 DNA reads TGTGCCAGCAGCGTAGAGGGACAGGGTTACGAGCAGTACTTC. Translating gives CASSVEGQGYEQYF.